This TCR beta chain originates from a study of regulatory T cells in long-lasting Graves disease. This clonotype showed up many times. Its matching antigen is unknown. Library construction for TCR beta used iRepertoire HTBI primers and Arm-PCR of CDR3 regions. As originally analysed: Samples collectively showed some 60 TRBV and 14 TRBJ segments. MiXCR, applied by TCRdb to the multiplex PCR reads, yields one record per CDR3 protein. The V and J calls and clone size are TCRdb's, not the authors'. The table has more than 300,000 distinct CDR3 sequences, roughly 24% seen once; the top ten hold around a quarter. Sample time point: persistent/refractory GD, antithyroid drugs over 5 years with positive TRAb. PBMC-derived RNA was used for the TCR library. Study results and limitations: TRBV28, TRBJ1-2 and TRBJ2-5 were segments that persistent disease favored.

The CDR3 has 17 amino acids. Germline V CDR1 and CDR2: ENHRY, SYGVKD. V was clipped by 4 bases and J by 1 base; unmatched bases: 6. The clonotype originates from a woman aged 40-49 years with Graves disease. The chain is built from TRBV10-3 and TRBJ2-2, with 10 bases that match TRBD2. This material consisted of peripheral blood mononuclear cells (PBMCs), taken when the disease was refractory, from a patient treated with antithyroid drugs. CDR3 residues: CAISGIGLAENTGELFF. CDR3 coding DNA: TGTGCCATCAGTGGCATCGGACTAGCGGAGAACACCGGGGAGCTGTTTTTT.